Below, 26 T cell receptor beta chains from the same sample are listed, as sequenced in a study of shared clonotypes between healthy human individuals (dated by TCRdb to 2020 to 2021). CD8 naive samples consisted of CD45RO-negative cells that were positively selected for CCR7, yielding a CD45RA+CCR7+ population without TemRA cells. Library method: the immunoSEQ multiplex PCR assay. In TCRdb, the immuneACCESS table is reduced to in-frame sequences with V and J assigned. These tables do not hold every clone; where another copy was compared, an unresolved V gene accounts for under half, and the others remain unexplained. Present in this sample are fewer than 850,000 clones, 90% to 97% of which were seen just once. Less than 0.25% of the sample lies in the top ten. Sequencing used naive CD8+ T cells sorted from blood. The sample's cell subset or site label is to be understood as: CD45RA+CCR7+. The receptor set was obtained from a man aged 25 to 45 in good health.

The V and J genes are TRBV5-1 and TRBJ1-1; D is ambiguous. The CDR3 length is 13 residues. V was trimmed by 4 bases and J by 1 base, leaving 8 bases between them. The germline V gene encodes CDR1 SGHRS and CDR2 YFSETQ. The CDR3 DNA reads as TGCGCCAGCAGCCAAATAGAGAACACTGAAGCTTTCTTT. This codes for CASSQIENTEAFF.

The V and J genes are TRBV11-2 and TRBJ1-1, with 7 positions matching TRBD1. Germline CDR1 reads SGHAT; CDR2 reads FQNNGV. CDR3 length: 13 residues. With V trimmed by 4 bases and J by 7 bases, 6 bases remained unmatched. DNA of the CDR3: TGTGCCAGCAGCTCCCTGGGACAGATTGAAGCTTTCTTT. This translates into CASSSLGQIEAFF.

This clone has a single count. The chain links TRBV7-9 to TRBJ1-3; D call uncertain. Per the germline V gene, CDR1 is SEHNR and CDR2 is FQNEAQ (reference sequence). V lost 5 bases, J lost 14 bases, and 25 bases lay in between. The CDR3 consists of 15 residues. The CDR3 loop reads CASSPVLDRGDRLYF. In nucleotides, the CDR3 is TGTGCCAGCAGCCCCGTACTGGACCGCGGTGATCGTTTATATTTT.

The genes are TRBV7-2 and TRBJ2-1; 10 nucleotides align to TRBD2. From germline, CDR1 is SGHTA and CDR2 FQGNSA. CDR3 length: 17 amino acids. J was trimmed by 10 bases and V by 2 bases; bases with no gene match: 14. Written as DNA, the CDR3 is TGTGCCAGCAGCTTAAAGTCTTCTAGCGGGAGAAGAAACGAGCAGTTCTTC. It translates to CASSLKSSSGRRNEQFF. Full variable domain (outside the CDR3, taken from reference TRBV7-2 and TRBJ2-1): GAGVSQSPSNKVTEKGKDVELRCDPISGHTALYWYRQSLGQGLEFLIYFQGNSAPDKSGLPSDRFSAERTGGSVSTLTIQRTQQEDSAVYLCASSLKSSSGRRNEQFFGPGTRLTVL.

V usage is TRBV5-5 and J usage is TRBJ2-7; 8 bases fit TRBD2. V lost 0 bases, J lost 4 bases, and 3 bases stayed unmatched. Looked up from germline, CDR1 is SGHKS and CDR2 is YYEKEE (reference sequence). There are 14 residues in the CDR3. The CDR3 loop is CASSLELAAYEQYF. The CDR3 DNA sequence: TGTGCCAGCAGCTTGGAACTAGCGGCTTACGAGCAGTACTTC.

J is TRBJ2-1 and V is TRBV9, with 8 bases lining up with TRBD2. CDR1 is SGDLS, CDR2 YYNGEE, per germline. The CDR3 spans 13 residues. With 5 bases clipped from V and 7 bases from J, the junction kept 5 bases outside the gene matches. The CDR3 region is CASSSGIGNEQFF. CDR3 nucleotides: TGTGCCAGCAGTAGCGGGATAGGGAATGAGCAGTTCTTC.

The gene calls are TRBV7-9 and TRBJ2-7, with D perhaps TRBD1 (6 bases). This CDR3 spans 13 amino acids. The V gene lost 5 bases and the J gene lost 3 bases, with 11 bases spanning the gap. Germline loops: CDR1 SEHNR, CDR2 FQNEAQ (reference sequence). CDR3 DNA sequence: TGTGCCAGCAGCAACAGGGTCGGCTACGAGCAGTACTTC. Translated, it gives CASSNRVGYEQYF.

The rearrangement links TRBV10-1 to TRBJ2-3; D gene ambiguous. V was shortened by 3 bases and J by 0 bases, with 7 bases between the two germline ends. Germline V lookup: CDR1 WNHNN, CDR2 SYGVQD (reference sequence). The CDR3 runs to 14 residues. CDR3 nucleotides: TGCGCCAGCAGTGACGCGCGGAGCACAGATACGCAGTATTTT. The encoded protein is CASSDARSTDTQYF.

The J gene is TRBJ2-1, the V gene TRBV13; 10 nucleotides match TRBD1. The CDR3 runs 18 residues. Germline loops: CDR1 PRHDT, CDR2 FYEKMQ (reference sequence). With 4 bases clipped from V and 0 bases from J, the junction kept 9 bases outside the gene matches. The CDR3 DNA reads as TGTGCCAGCAGCTCAACTATCGGGACAGGGGCCTCCTACAATGAGCAGTTCTTC. Translating it yields CASSSTIGTGASYNEQFF.

This clone was found once. The rearrangement uses TRBV5-1 and TRBJ2-3; possible D gene TRBD2, 6 bases. This CDR3 region has 15 residues. Germline assignment: CDR1 SGHRS and CDR2 YFSETQ. Between the trimmed V and J ends, which lost 4 bases and 3 bases, there was a span of 15 bases. The DNA of the CDR3 is TGCGCCAGCAGCCCCGCGGAGGGAAGAACAGATACGCAGTATTTT. This translates into CASSPAEGRTDTQYF.

The chain is built from TRBV30 and TRBJ2-7; 9 bases line up with TRBD1. The trim removed 0 bases at V and 2 bases at J, leaving 5 bases unmatched. Germline lookup yields CDR1 GTSNPN and CDR2 SVGIG (reference sequence). The CDR3 loop spans 15 amino acids. The CDR3 nucleotides are TGTGCCTGGAGTGTACGGGACAGGGTGCCCTACGAGCAGTACTTC. As protein: CAWSVRDRVPYEQYF.

The CDR3 sequence: CASSQGTSGNTDTQYF. As DNA, the CDR3 is TGTGCCAGCAGCCAAGGGACTAGCGGGAACACAGATACGCAGTATTTT. The gene calls are TRBV11-2 and TRBJ2-3; the match to TRBD2 covers 13 bases. Germline-derived CDR1 and CDR2 are SGHAT and FQNNGV. V lost 5 bases, J lost 2 bases, and 4 bases stayed unmatched. The CDR3 totals 16 residues.

V is TRBV19 and J is TRBJ2-7, with a possible D match to TRBD2 (5 bases). CDR1 is LNHDA, CDR2 SQIVND, per germline (reference sequence). The CDR3 has 15 residues. V shed 5 bases and J shed 5 bases, with 19 bases lying between them. The CDR3 region has the DNA TGTGCCAGTAGTCCCGTAGCGAATCCGTTTGACGAGCAGTACTTC. Translated: CASSPVANPFDEQYF.

The rearrangement links TRBV10-2 to TRBJ2-2; no definite D call. Trimming removed 1 base at V and 3 bases at J, with 3 bases between. This CDR3 contains 13 residues. CDR1 and CDR2 from the germline V gene are WSHSY and SAAADI. The CDR3 coding sequence is TGCGCCAGCAGTGAGTGGGACACCGGGGAGCTGTTTTTT. Translating gives CASSEWDTGELFF.

With respect to this clone: The same CDR3 arises from other DNA sequences in this sample as well. The V and J genes are TRBV27 and TRBJ1-5; 7 bases are shared with TRBD1. The J segment lost 4 bases and the V segment lost 6 bases, leaving 6 bases of the junction unmatched. This CDR3 is built from 14 residues. Germline CDR1 is MNHEY and CDR2 is SMNVEV (reference sequence). The CDR3 bases are TGTGCCAGCAGCCCAGGGGGGTCGAATCAGCCCCAGCATTTT. It specifies CASSPGGSNQPQHF.

This clone has just one count. The rearrangement links TRBV7-9 to TRBJ2-5; D may correspond to TRBD1 or TRBD2 (5 bases each). V lost 5 bases to trimming and J lost 1 base, with 14 bases between them. The CDR3 runs 15 residues. CDR1 and CDR2 from the germline V gene are SEHNR and FQNEAQ (reference sequence). The CDR3 DNA follows: TGTGCCAGCAGCGTCCCTGGTGGGACCCAAGAGACCCAGTACTTC. Translated: CASSVPGGTQETQYF.

The J gene is TRBJ1-4, the V gene TRBV14; D is perhaps TRBD1 (6 bases). CDR1 is SGHDN and CDR2 is FVKESK in the germline V gene. Trimming shortened V by 5 bases and J by 3 bases, and 16 bases separated the two germline ends. This CDR3 region has 16 residues. CDR3 in amino acids: CASSEMMGASNEKLFF. In DNA, the CDR3 is TGTGCCAGCAGCGAAATGATGGGGGCCTCTAATGAAAAACTGTTTTTT.

This chain joins TRBV27 and TRBJ2-2, with D possibly matching TRBD2 (5 bases). The CDR3 length is 18 residues. V dropped 1 base and J dropped 5 bases, with 20 bases sitting between them. Germline CDR1 and CDR2: MNHEY and SMNVEV (reference sequence). The CDR3 here is CASSLLYPLDGITGELFF. The CDR3, as DNA: TGTGCCAGCAGTTTATTATATCCACTAGACGGAATAACCGGGGAGCTGTTTTTT.

The chain joins TRBV5-4 to TRBJ2-5; possibly TRBD1 or TRBD2 for D (5 bases each). The germline V gene has CDR1 SGHNT and CDR2 YYREEE (reference sequence). V was clipped by 5 bases and J by 5 bases, with 25 bases between them. The CDR3 length is 17 residues. CDR3 protein: CASRWGMPGQAGETQYF. In nucleotides, the CDR3 is TGTGCCAGCAGGTGGGGGATGCCGGGTCAAGCTGGTGAGACCCAGTACTTC.

This chain connects TRBV27 to TRBJ2-7; 14 bases are a match to TRBD2. The length of the CDR3 is 16 residues. Per the germline V gene, CDR1 is MNHEY and CDR2 is SMNVEV (reference sequence). V lost 4 bases and J lost 4; bases outside the gene matches: 6. The CDR3 DNA follows: TGTGCCAGCAGTTCGGGACTAGCGGGAGATGTATACGAGCAGTACTTC. Its protein is CASSSGLAGDVYEQYF.

In regard to this clone: The same CDR3 can be traced to other DNA sequences in this sample. The chain employs TRBV9 and TRBJ2-3; D ambiguous. The CDR3 totals 14 residues. Germline V CDR1 and CDR2: SGDLS, YYNGEE. The V end lost 0 bases, the J end lost 3 bases, and 8 bases lay between the germline ends. Here the CDR3 DNA reads TGTGCCAGCAGCGTAGAGGGATCGACAGATACGCAGTATTTT. This encodes CASSVEGSTDTQYF.

V and J are TRBV7-2 and TRBJ2-5, with 10 bases that match TRBD2. The CDR3 length is 16 residues. After removal of 1 base from V and 1 base from J, the junction contained 3 bases not matched to a gene. CDR1 and CDR2 (germline): SGHTA, FQGNSA. The CDR3 sequence: CASSLVPSGSQETQYF. The DNA for the CDR3 is TGTGCCAGCAGCTTAGTCCCTAGCGGGAGCCAAGAGACCCAGTACTTC.

J is TRBJ2-1 and V is TRBV15; no definite D call. The germline gives CDR1 LNHNV, CDR2 YYDKDF (reference sequence). The CDR3 contains 15 residues. The V gene lost 5 bases and the J gene lost 8 bases, with 19 bases spanning the gap. CDR3 protein: CATSLVATPVHEQFF. CDR3 nucleotide sequence: TGTGCCACCAGCTTGGTGGCGACCCCAGTCCATGAGCAGTTCTTC.

This clone was detected once. J is TRBJ2-5 and V is TRBV7-6, with D unresolved. The CDR3 extends over 16 amino acids. In germline, CDR1 is SGHVS, CDR2 FNYEAQ. V shed 7 bases and J shed 1 base, with 19 bases lying between them. CDR3 residues: CASTLVGNSPQETQYF. The CDR3 DNA is TGTGCCAGCACCCTAGTAGGGAACTCTCCCCAAGAGACCCAGTACTTC.

This clone was recorded only once. The CDR3 sequence is CASSSLAGVNEQFF. In DNA form, the CDR3 reads TGCGCCAGCAGCTCGCTGGCCGGGGTCAATGAGCAGTTCTTC. The chain couples TRBV4-1 to TRBJ2-1; the D gene is possibly TRBD2 (5 bases). V lost 5 bases and J 6 bases, leaving 14 bases between the germline ends. CDR3 length: 14 amino acids. CDR1 MGHRA and CDR2 YSYEKL come from the germline V gene.

This rearrangement joins TRBV6-5 to TRBJ1-2, with D maybe TRBD1 (6 bases). Germline V gene lookup returns CDR1 MNHEY and CDR2 SVGAGI. V gave up 3 bases and J gave up 7 bases, with 12 bases separating them. This CDR3 has 13 residues. CDR3 DNA sequence: TGTGCCAGCAGTTATGGTGGGGGCTTTGGCTACACCTTC. Amino acids: CASSYGGGFGYTF.